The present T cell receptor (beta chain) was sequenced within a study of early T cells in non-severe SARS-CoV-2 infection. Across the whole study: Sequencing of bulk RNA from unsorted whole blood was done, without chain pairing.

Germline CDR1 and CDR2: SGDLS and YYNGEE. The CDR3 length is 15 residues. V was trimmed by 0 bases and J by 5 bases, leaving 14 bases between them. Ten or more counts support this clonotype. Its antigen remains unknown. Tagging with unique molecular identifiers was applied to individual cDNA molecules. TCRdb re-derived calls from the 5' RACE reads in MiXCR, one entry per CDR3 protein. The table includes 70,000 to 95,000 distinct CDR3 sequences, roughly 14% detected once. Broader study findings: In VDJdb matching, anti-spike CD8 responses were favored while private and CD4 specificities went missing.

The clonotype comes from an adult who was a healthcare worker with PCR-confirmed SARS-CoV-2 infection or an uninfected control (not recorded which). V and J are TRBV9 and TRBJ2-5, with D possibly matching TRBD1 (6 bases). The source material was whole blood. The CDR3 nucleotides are TGTGCCAGCAGCGTAGATGTGACAGGTGGGGAGACCCAGTACTTC. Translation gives CASSVDVTGGETQYF.